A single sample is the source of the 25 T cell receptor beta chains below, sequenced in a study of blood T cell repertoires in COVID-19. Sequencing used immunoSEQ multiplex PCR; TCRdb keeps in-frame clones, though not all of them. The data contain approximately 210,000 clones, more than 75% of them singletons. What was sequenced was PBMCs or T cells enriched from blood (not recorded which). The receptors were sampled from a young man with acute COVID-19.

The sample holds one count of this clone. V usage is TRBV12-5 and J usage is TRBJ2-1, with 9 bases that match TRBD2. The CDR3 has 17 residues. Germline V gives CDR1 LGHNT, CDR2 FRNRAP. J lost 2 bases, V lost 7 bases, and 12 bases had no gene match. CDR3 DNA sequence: TGTGCTAGTGCCCCACGTTCGGGCGGGGGGGCCTACAATGAGCAGTTCTTC. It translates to CASAPRSGGGAYNEQFF.

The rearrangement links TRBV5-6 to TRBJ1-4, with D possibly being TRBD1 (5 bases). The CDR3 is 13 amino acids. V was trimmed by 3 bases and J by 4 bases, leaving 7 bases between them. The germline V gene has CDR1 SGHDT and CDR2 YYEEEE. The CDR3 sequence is CASSSTDNEKLFF. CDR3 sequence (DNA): TGTGCCAGCAGCTCGACAGATAATGAAAAACTGTTTTTT.

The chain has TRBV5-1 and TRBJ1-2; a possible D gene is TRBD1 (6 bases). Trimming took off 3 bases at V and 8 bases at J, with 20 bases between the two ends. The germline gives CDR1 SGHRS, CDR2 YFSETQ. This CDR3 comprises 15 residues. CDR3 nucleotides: TGCGCCAGCAGCTCCAATCAGGGGCCCCGGGACGGCTACACCTTC. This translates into CASSSNQGPRDGYTF. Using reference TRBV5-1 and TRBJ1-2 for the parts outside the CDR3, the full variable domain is KAGVTQTPRYLIKTRGQQVTLSCSPISGHRSVSWYQQTPGQGLQFLFEYFSETQRNKGNFPGRFSGRQFSNSRSEMNVSTLELGDSALYLCASSSNQGPRDGYTFGSGTRLTVV.

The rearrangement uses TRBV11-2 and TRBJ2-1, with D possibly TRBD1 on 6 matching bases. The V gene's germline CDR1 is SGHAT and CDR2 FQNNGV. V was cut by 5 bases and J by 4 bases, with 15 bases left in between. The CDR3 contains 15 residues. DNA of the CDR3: TGTGCCAGCAGCCAGACAGGAACCCCTTACAATGAGCAGTTCTTC. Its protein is CASSQTGTPYNEQFF. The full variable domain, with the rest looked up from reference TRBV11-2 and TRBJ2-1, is EAGVAQSPRYKIIEKRQSVAFWCNPISGHATLYWYQQILGQGPKLLIQFQNNGVVDDSQLPKDRFSAERLKGVDSTLKIQPAKLEDSAVYLCASSQTGTPYNEQFFGPGTRLTVL.

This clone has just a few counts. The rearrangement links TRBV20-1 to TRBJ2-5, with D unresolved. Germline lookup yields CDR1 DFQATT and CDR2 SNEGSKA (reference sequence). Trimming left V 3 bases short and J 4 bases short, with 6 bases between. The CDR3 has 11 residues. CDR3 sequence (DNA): TGCAGTGCTAGTCCTTTAGAGACCCAGTACTTC. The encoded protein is CSASPLETQYF.

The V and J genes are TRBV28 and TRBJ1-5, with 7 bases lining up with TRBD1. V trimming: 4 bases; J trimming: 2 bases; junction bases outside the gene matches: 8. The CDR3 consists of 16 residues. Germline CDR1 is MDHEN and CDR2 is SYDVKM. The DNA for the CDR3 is TGTGCCAGCAGTTCAATAGGGGGCGCGGGCAATCAGCCCCAGCATTTT. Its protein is CASSSIGGAGNQPQHF.

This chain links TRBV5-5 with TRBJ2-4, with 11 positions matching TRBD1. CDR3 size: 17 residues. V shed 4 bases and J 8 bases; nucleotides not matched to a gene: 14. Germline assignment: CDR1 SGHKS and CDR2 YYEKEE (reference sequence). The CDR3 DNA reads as TGTGCCAGCAGCATGACCAGCTGGTGGGGACAGGGGGACATTCAGTACTTC. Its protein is CASSMTSWWGQGDIQYF.

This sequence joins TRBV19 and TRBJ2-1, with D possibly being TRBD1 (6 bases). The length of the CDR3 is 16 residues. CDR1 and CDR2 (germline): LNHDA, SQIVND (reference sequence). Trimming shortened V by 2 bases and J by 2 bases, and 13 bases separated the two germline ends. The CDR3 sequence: CASSIFSGQTYNEQFF. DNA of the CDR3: TGTGCCAGTAGTATATTCTCGGGACAAACCTACAATGAGCAGTTCTTC.

CDR3 bases: TGCAGCGTTGAAGCTCTGGACAGTATCCGGGAGCTGTTTTTT. The encoded protein is CSVEALDSIRELFF. The chain carries TRBV29-1 and TRBJ2-2; D is perhaps TRBD1 (6 bases). The CDR3 covers 14 residues. CDR1 and CDR2 from the germline V gene are SQVTM and ANQGSEA. Between the trimmed V and J ends, which lost 1 base and 9 bases, there was a span of 15 bases.

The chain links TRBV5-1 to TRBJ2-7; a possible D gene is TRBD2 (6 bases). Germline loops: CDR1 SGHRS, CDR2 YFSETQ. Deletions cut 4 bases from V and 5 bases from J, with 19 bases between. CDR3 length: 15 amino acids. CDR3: CASSPYRGPGDEQYF. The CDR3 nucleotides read TGCGCCAGCAGCCCCTACCGGGGACCGGGGGACGAGCAGTACTTC.

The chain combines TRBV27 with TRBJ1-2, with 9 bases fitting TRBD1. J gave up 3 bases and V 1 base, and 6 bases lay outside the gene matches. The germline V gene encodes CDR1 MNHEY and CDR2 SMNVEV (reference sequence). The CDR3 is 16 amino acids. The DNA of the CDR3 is TGTGCCAGCAGTTTATTAGCACAGGGGGCGTACTATGGCTACACCTTC. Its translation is CASSLLAQGAYYGYTF.

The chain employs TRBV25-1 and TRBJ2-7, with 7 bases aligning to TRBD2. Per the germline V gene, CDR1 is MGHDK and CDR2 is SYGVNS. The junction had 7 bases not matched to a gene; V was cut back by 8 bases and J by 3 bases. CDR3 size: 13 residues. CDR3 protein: CASSPSGIYEQYF. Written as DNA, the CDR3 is TGTGCCAGCTCGCCTAGCGGCATCTACGAGCAGTACTTC.

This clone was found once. CDR3 sequence: CASIAGGVKSEAFF. The CDR3 coding sequence is TGTGCCAGCATCGCTGGGGGGGTTAAATCTGAAGCTTTCTTT. This chain links TRBV6-5 with TRBJ1-1; D might be TRBD1 (5 bases). The CDR3 runs to 14 residues. In germline, CDR1 is MNHEY, CDR2 SVGAGI. Trimming took off 7 bases at V and 6 bases at J, with 18 bases between the two ends.

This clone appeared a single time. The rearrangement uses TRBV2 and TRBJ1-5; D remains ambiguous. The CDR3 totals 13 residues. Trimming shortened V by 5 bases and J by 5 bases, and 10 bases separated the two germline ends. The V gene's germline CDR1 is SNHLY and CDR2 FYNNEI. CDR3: CASSKKGDQPQHF. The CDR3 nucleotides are TGTGCCAGCAGTAAGAAAGGAGATCAGCCCCAGCATTTT.

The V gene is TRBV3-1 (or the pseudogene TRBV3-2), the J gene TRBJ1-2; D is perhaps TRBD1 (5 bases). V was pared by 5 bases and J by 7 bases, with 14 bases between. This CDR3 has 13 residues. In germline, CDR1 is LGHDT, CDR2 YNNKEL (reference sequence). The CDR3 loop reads CASSDPGGGGYTF. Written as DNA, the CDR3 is TGTGCCAGCAGCGACCCGGGGGGGGGTGGCTACACCTTC.

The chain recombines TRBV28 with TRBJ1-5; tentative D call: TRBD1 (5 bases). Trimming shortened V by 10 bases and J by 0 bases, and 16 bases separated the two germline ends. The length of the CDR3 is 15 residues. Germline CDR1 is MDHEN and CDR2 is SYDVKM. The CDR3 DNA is TGTGCCACCCAAGACTTGACAGTTAGCAATCAGCCCCAGCATTTT. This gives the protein CATQDLTVSNQPQHF.

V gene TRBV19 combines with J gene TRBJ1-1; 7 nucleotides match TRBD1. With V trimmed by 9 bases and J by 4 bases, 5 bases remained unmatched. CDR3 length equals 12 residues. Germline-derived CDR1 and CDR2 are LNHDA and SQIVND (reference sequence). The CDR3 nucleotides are TGTGCCAGCCTACAGGGGTCCACTGAAGCTTTCTTT. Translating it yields CASLQGSTEAFF.

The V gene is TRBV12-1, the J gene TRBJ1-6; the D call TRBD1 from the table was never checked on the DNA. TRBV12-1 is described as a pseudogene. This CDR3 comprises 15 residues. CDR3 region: CASSCGTGNNSPLHF. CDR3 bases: TGTGCCAGCAGCTGCGGGACAGGGAATAATTCACCCCTCCACTTT.

The CDR3 nucleotides read TGTGCCAGCAGCCTCCTCGCAGGTCCTTCACCCCTCCACTTT. Its translation is CASSLLAGPSPLHF. This sequence joins TRBV5-6 and TRBJ1-6, with D unclear. The CDR3 loop spans 14 amino acids. The V end was cut by 4 bases, the J end by 9 bases, with 14 bases between. CDR1 and CDR2 from the germline V gene are SGHDT and YYEEEE.

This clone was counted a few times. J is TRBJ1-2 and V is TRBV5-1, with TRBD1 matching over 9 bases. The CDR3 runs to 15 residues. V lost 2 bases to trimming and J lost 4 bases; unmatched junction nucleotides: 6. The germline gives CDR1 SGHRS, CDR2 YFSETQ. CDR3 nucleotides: TGCGCCAGCAGCTTATTCGAGACAGGGGGCTATGGCTACACCTTC. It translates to CASSLFETGGYGYTF.

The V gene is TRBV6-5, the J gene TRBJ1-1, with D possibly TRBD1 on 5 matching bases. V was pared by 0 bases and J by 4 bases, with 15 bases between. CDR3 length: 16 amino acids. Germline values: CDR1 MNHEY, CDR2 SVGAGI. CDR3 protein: CASSYSLGSGATEAFF. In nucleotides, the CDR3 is TGTGCCAGCAGTTACTCCCTGGGAAGTGGGGCCACTGAAGCTTTCTTT.

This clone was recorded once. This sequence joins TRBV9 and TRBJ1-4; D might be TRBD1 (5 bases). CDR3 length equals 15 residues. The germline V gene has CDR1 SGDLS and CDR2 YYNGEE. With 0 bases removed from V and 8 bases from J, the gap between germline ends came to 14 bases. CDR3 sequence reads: CASSVAAGFGEKLFF. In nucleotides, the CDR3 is TGTGCCAGCAGCGTAGCGGCAGGGTTTGGGGAAAAACTGTTTTTT. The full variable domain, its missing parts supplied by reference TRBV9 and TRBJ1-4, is DSGVTQTPKHLITATGQRVTLRCSPRSGDLSVYWYQQSLDQGLQFLIQYYNGEERAKGNILERFSAQQFPDLHSELNLSSLELGDSALYFCASSVAAGFGEKLFFGSGTQLSVL.

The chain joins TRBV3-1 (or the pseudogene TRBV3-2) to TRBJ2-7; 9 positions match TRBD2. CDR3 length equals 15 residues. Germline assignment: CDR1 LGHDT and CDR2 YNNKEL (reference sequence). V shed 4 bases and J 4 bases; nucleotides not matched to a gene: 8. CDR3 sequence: CASSPAGTSWYEQYF. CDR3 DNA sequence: TGTGCCAGCAGCCCGGCCGGGACTAGCTGGTACGAGCAGTACTTC.

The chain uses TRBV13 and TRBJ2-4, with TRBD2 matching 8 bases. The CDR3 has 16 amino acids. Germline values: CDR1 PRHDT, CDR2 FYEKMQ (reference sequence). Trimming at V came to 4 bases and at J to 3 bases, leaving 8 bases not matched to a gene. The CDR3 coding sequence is TGTGCCAGCAGCTCCCCAGCGGGGGCCGTCAAAAACATTCAGTACTTC. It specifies CASSSPAGAVKNIQYF.

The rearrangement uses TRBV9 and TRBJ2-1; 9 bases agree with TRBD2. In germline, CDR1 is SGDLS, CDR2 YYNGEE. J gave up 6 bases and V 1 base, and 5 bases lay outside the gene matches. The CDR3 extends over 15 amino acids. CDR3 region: CASSVNSGGFNEQFF. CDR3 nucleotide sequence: TGTGCCAGCAGCGTAAATAGCGGGGGTTTCAATGAGCAGTTCTTC.